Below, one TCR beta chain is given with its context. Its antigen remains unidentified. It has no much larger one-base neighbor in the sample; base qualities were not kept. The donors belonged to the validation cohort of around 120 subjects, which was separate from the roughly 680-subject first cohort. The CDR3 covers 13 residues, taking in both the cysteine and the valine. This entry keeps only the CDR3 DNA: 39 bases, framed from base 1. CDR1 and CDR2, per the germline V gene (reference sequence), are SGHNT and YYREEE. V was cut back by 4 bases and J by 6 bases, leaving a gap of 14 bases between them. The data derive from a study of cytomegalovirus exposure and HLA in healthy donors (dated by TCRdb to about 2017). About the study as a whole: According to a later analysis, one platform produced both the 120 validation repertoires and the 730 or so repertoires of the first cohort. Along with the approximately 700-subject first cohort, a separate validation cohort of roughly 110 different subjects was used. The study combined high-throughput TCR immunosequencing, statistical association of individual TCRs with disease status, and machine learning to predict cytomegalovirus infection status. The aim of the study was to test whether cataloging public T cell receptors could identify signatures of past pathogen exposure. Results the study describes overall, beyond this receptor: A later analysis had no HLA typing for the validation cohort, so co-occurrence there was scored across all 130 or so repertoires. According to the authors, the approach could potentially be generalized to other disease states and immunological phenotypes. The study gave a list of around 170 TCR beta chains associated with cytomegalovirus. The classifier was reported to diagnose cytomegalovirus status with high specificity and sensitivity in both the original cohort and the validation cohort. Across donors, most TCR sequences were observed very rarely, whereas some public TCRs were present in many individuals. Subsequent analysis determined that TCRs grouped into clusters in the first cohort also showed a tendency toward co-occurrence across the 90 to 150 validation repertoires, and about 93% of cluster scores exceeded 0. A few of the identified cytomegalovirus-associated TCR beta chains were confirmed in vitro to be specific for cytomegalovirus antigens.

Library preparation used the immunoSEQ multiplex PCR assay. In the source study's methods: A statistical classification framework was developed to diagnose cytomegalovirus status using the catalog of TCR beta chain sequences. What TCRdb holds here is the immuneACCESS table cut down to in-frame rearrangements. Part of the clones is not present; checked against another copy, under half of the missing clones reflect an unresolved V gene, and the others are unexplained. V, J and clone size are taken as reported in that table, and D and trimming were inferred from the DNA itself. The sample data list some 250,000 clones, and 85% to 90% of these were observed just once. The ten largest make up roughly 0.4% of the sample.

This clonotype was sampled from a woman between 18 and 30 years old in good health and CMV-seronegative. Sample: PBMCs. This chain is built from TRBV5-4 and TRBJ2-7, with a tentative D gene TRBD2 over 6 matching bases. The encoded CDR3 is CASSIGTGGEQYV. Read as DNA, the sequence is TGTGCCAGCAGCATAGGGACTGGTGGCGAGCAGTACGTC.